A selection of T cell receptor beta chains follows, all from one sample in a study of cytomegalovirus exposure and HLA in healthy donors. Assay used: immunoSEQ multiplex PCR; TCRdb lists only in-frame clones, some missing. The data show around 150,000 clones, with about 84% seen just once and roughly 2.4% held by the top ten. Material: PBMCs. These receptors all come from a man aged 50 to 59 in good health and CMV-seronegative. The CDR3 runs from the conserved cysteine through the conserved F or W. Each record gives: J gene, clone size, V gene, D gene, CDR3 protein, CDR3 DNA. D genes are given only for firm matches. Size is stated for part of the rows, as once, few or many counts, or as a class when the clone is expanded.

j_call: TRBJ2-5; clone_size: once; v_call: TRBV7-6; d_call: NA; cdr3_aa: CASSLKREQETQYF; cdr3_nt: TGTGCCAGCAGCTTAAAGAGGGAACAAGAGACCCAGTACTTC
j_call: TRBJ2-5; clone_size: NA; v_call: TRBV30; d_call: NA; cdr3_aa: CAWNFIRAGETQYF; cdr3_nt: TGTGCCTGGAATTTCATCAGGGCGGGGGAGACCCAGTACTTC
j_call: TRBJ2-7; clone_size: NA; v_call: TRBV18; d_call: NA; cdr3_aa: CASSLGQGPYEQYF; cdr3_nt: TGTGCCAGCTCACTAGGCCAGGGCCCCTACGAGCAGTACTTC
j_call: TRBJ2-1; clone_size: NA; v_call: TRBV6-1; d_call: TRBD2; cdr3_aa: CASSESAGGPWNEQFF; cdr3_nt: TGTGCCAGCAGTGAATCGGCGGGAGGGCCATGGAATGAGCAGTTCTTC
j_call: TRBJ2-1; clone_size: NA; v_call: TRBV19; d_call: NA; cdr3_aa: CASRRRGDYDNEQFF; cdr3_nt: TGTGCCAGTAGAAGAAGGGGGGACTACGACAATGAGCAGTTCTTC
j_call: TRBJ2-3; clone_size: NA; v_call: TRBV6-4; d_call: TRBD2; cdr3_aa: CASPPGLAGTDTQYF; cdr3_nt: TGTGCCAGCCCCCCGGGACTAGCGGGCACAGATACGCAGTATTTT
j_call: TRBJ2-3; clone_size: NA; v_call: TRBV7-3; d_call: TRBD2; cdr3_aa: CASSLTGTSGGPLGTQYF; cdr3_nt: TGTGCCAGCAGCTTAACGGGGACTAGCGGGGGGCCCCTCGGTACGCAGTATTTT
j_call: TRBJ1-2; clone_size: NA; v_call: TRBV5-4; d_call: TRBD1; cdr3_aa: CASSLGDRGPGGYTF; cdr3_nt: TGTGCCAGCAGCTTAGGGGACAGGGGGCCCGGTGGCTACACCTTC
j_call: TRBJ1-1; clone_size: NA; v_call: TRBV28; d_call: TRBD1; cdr3_aa: CASSFRGLNTEAFF; cdr3_nt: TGTGCCAGCAGTTTTAGGGGGCTAAACACTGAAGCTTTCTTT
j_call: TRBJ1-2; clone_size: NA; v_call: TRBV29-1; d_call: NA; cdr3_aa: CSVVGVTAREGYGYTF; cdr3_nt: TGCAGCGTTGTTGGCGTAACTGCGAGGGAAGGGTATGGCTACACCTTC
j_call: TRBJ2-5; clone_size: NA; v_call: TRBV28; d_call: TRBD2; cdr3_aa: CASGVAGGPRETQYF; cdr3_nt: TGTGCCAGTGGAGTGGCGGGGGGGCCCCGGGAGACCCAGTACTTC
j_call: TRBJ2-5; clone_size: NA; v_call: TRBV7-2; d_call: NA; cdr3_aa: CASSRLGGPRETQYF; cdr3_nt: TGTGCCAGCAGCCGGCTGGGGGGGCCTCGGGAGACCCAGTACTTC
j_call: TRBJ1-1; clone_size: NA; v_call: TRBV6-5; d_call: TRBD1; cdr3_aa: CASSRQGWDTEAFF; cdr3_nt: TGTGCCAGCAGCCGACAGGGATGGGACACTGAAGCTTTCTTT
j_call: TRBJ2-1; clone_size: NA; v_call: TRBV2; d_call: TRBD1; cdr3_aa: CASSVPGTDSYNEQFF; cdr3_nt: TGTGCCAGCAGTGTGCCTGGGACAGACTCCTACAATGAGCAGTTCTTC
j_call: TRBJ1-1; clone_size: NA; v_call: TRBV2; d_call: NA; cdr3_aa: CASRDTSTEAFF; cdr3_nt: TGTGCCAGCAGGGACACTTCTACTGAAGCTTTCTTT
j_call: TRBJ2-1; clone_size: NA; v_call: TRBV23-1; d_call: NA; cdr3_aa: CASSHRDTSYNEQFF; cdr3_nt: TGCGCCAGCAGTCACCGGGACACCTCCTACAATGAGCAGTTCTTC
j_call: TRBJ2-5; clone_size: NA; v_call: TRBV7-2; d_call: NA; cdr3_aa: CASSLVPRLRYQETQYF; cdr3_nt: TGTGCCAGCAGCTTAGTGCCCAGATTGCGGTACCAAGAGACCCAGTACTTC
j_call: TRBJ2-5; clone_size: once; v_call: TRBV7-8; d_call: NA; cdr3_aa: CASSPTGQSQETQYF; cdr3_nt: TGTGCCAGCAGCCCAACAGGGCAGTCCCAAGAGACCCAGTACTTC
j_call: TRBJ1-3; clone_size: NA; v_call: TRBV6-1; d_call: NA; cdr3_aa: CASSEVRGVRSGNTIYF; cdr3_nt: TGTGCCAGCAGTGAAGTTCGGGGGGTGAGGTCTGGAAACACCATATATTTT
j_call: TRBJ2-3; clone_size: NA; v_call: TRBV4-1; d_call: TRBD2; cdr3_aa: CASSRGLGGGDTQYF; cdr3_nt: TGCGCCAGCAGTCGGGGACTAGGAGGGGGGGATACGCAGTATTTT
j_call: TRBJ2-3; clone_size: NA; v_call: TRBV5-6; d_call: TRBD2; cdr3_aa: CASSSAGTDTQYF; cdr3_nt: TGTGCCAGCAGCTCAGCGGGAACAGATACGCAGTATTTT
j_call: TRBJ1-2; clone_size: NA; v_call: TRBV11-2; d_call: NA; cdr3_aa: CASSLDLGDLTGYTF; cdr3_nt: TGTGCCAGCAGCTTAGATCTCGGGGATTTAACAGGCTACACCTTC
j_call: TRBJ1-2; clone_size: NA; v_call: TRBV27; d_call: NA; cdr3_aa: CASRVGGAGVYGYTF; cdr3_nt: TGTGCCAGCAGGGTGGGGGGGGCCGGCGTCTATGGCTACACCTTC
j_call: TRBJ2-7; clone_size: NA; v_call: TRBV6-1; d_call: NA; cdr3_aa: CASSAPGRRNEQYF; cdr3_nt: TGTGCCAGCAGTGCGCCCGGGAGACGAAACGAGCAGTACTTC
j_call: TRBJ1-2; clone_size: NA; v_call: TRBV29-1; d_call: TRBD1; cdr3_aa: CSGFSGTGLSGYTF; cdr3_nt: TGCAGCGGCTTCAGCGGGACAGGCTTGAGCGGCTACACCTTC
j_call: TRBJ1-2; clone_size: NA; v_call: TRBV11-3; d_call: TRBD1; cdr3_aa: CASSFTGGDYGYTF; cdr3_nt: TGTGCCAGCAGCTTCACAGGGGGCGACTATGGCTACACCTTC
j_call: TRBJ2-2; clone_size: once; v_call: TRBV2; d_call: TRBD2; cdr3_aa: CASRRTSGDTGELFF; cdr3_nt: TGTGCCAGCAGACGAACTAGCGGCGACACCGGGGAGCTGTTTTTT
j_call: TRBJ1-1; clone_size: NA; v_call: TRBV6-5; d_call: NA; cdr3_aa: CASRPSGGTEAFF; cdr3_nt: TGTGCCAGCAGACCCTCTGGAGGCACTGAAGCTTTCTTT
j_call: TRBJ2-6; clone_size: NA; v_call: TRBV7-9; d_call: NA; cdr3_aa: CASSSGVFRYSGANVLTF; cdr3_nt: TGTGCCAGCAGCTCCGGGGTATTCCGATACTCTGGGGCCAACGTCCTGACTTTC
j_call: TRBJ1-5; clone_size: NA; v_call: TRBV30; d_call: NA; cdr3_aa: CAWSYTGNQPQHF; cdr3_nt: TGTGCCTGGAGTTATACGGGGAATCAGCCCCAGCATTTT
j_call: TRBJ2-7; clone_size: NA; v_call: TRBV10-3; d_call: TRBD1; cdr3_aa: CAISESRQGYEQYF; cdr3_nt: TGTGCCATCAGTGAGTCGAGACAGGGCTACGAGCAGTACTTC
j_call: TRBJ2-7; clone_size: NA; v_call: TRBV5-4; d_call: TRBD1; cdr3_aa: CASSLAFETGSYEQYF; cdr3_nt: TGTGCCAGCAGCTTGGCTTTCGAGACAGGGTCCTACGAGCAGTACTTC